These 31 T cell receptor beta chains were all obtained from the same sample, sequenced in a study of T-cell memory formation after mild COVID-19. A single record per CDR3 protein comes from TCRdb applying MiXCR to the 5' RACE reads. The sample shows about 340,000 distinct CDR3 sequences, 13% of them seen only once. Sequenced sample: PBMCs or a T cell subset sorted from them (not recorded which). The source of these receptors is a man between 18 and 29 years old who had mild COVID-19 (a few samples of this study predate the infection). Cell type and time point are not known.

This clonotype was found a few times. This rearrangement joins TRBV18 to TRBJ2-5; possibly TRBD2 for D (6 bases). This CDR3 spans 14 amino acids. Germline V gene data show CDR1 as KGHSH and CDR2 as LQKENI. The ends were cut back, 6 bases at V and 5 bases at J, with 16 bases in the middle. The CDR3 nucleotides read TGTGCCAGCTCTGGCAGCGCCGGAGGGGAGACCCAGTACTTC. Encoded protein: CASSGSAGGETQYF.

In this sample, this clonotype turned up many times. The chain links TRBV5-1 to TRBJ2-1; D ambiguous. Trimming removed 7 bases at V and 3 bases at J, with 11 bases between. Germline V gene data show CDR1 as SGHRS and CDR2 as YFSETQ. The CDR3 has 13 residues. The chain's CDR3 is CASRAVDYNEQFF. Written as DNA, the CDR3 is TGCGCCAGCCGGGCGGTAGACTACAATGAGCAGTTCTTC.

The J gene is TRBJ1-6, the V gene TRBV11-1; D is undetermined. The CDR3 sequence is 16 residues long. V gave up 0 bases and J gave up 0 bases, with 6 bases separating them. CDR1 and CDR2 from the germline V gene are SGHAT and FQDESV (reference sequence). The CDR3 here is CASSLAAFSYNSPLHF. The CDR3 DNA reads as TGTGCCAGCAGCTTAGCGGCCTTCTCCTATAATTCACCCCTCCACTTT.

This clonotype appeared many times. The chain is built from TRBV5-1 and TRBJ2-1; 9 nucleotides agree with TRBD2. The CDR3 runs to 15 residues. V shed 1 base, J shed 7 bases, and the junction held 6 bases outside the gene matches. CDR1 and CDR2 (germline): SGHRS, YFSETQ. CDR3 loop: CASSLTLAGSNEQFF. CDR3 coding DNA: TGCGCCAGCAGCTTGACTCTAGCGGGGTCTAATGAGCAGTTCTTC.

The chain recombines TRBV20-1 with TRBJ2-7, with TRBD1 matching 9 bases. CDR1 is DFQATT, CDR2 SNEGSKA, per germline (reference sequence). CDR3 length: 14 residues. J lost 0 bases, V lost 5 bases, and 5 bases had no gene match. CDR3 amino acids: CSALDRGGSYEQYF. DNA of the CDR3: TGCAGTGCTCTTGACAGGGGGGGCTCCTACGAGCAGTACTTC.

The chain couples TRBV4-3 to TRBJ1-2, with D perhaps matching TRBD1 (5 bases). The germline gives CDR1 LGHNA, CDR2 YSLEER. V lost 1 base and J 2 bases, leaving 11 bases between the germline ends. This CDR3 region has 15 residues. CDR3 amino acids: CASSQAGTANYGYTF. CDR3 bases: TGCGCCAGCAGCCAAGCCGGGACTGCAAACTATGGCTACACCTTC.

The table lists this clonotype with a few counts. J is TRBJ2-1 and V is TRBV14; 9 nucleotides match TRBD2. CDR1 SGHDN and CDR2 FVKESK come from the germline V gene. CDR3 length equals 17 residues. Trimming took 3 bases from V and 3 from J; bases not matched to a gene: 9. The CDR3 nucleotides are TGTGCCAGCAGCCAGACCACAGCGGGGGGATTCTACAATGAGCAGTTCTTC. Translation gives CASSQTTAGGFYNEQFF.

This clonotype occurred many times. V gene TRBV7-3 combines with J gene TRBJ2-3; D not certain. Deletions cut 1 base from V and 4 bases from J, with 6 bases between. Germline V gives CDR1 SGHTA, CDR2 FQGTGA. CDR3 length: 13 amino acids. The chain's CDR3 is CASSLNRPDTQYF. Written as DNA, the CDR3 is TGTGCCAGCAGCTTAAACCGGCCAGATACGCAGTATTTT.

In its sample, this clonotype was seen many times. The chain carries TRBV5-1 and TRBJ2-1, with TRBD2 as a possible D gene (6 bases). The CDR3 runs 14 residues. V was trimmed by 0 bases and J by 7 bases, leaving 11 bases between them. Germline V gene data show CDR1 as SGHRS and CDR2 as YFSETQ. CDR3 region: CASSLERAGNEQFF. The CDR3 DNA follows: TGCGCCAGCAGCTTGGAGCGGGCAGGGAATGAGCAGTTCTTC.

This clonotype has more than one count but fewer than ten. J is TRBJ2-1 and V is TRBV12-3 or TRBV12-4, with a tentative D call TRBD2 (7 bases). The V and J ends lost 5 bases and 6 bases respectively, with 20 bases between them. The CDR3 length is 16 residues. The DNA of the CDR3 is TGTGCCAGCAGTCCGGTGGGGGGGCAGGATTTCAATGAGCAGTTCTTC. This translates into CASSPVGGQDFNEQFF.

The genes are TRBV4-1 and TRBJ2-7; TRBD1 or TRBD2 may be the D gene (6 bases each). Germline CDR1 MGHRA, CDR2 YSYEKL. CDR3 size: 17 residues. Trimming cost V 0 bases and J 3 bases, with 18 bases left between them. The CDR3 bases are TGCGCCAGCAGCCAAGACCCTCGGGGGCCTAGCATCTACGAGCAGTACTTC. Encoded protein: CASSQDPRGPSIYEQYF.

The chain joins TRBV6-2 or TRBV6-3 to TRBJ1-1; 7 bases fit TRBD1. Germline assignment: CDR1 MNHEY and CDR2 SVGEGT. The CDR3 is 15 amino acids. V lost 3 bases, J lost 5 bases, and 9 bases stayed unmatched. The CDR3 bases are TGTGCCAGCAGTTATGAGGGGGCGCGGCGTACTGAAGCTTTCTTT. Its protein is CASSYEGARRTEAFF.

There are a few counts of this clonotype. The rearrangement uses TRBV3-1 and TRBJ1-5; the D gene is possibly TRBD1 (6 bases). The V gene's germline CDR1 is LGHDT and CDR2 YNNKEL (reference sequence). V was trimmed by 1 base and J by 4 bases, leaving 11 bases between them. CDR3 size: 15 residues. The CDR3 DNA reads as TGTGCCAGCAGCCAAGGAGGGGGACTGAATCAGCCCCAGCATTTT. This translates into CASSQGGGLNQPQHF. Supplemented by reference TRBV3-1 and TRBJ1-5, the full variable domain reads DTAVSQTPKYLVTQMGNDKSIKCEQNLGHDTMYWYKQDSKKFLKIMFSYNNKELIINETVPNRFSPKSPDKAHLNLHINSLELGDSAVYFCASSQGGGLNQPQHFGDGTRLSIL.

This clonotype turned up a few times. This CDR3 reads CASSYGGVDRDEQYF. DNA of the CDR3: TGTGCCAGCAGTTACGGGGGGGTGGACAGGGACGAGCAGTACTTC. The chain joins TRBV6-5 to TRBJ2-7; D might be TRBD1 (8 bases). CDR1 MNHEY and CDR2 SVGAGI come from the germline V gene. V shed 2 bases and J shed 5 bases, with 16 bases lying between them. The CDR3 has 15 residues.

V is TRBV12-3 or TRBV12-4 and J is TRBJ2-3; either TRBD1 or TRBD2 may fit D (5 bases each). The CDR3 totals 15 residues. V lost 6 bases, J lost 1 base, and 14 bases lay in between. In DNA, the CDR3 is TGTGCCAGCAGCCGGACTGGGGCGGGCACAGATACGCAGTATTTT. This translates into CASSRTGAGTDTQYF.

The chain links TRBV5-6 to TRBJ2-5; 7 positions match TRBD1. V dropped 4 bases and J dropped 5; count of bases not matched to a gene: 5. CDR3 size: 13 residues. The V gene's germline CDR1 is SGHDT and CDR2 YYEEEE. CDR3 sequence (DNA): TGTGCCAGCAGCCCGACAGGGTGGGAGACCCAGTACTTC. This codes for CASSPTGWETQYF.

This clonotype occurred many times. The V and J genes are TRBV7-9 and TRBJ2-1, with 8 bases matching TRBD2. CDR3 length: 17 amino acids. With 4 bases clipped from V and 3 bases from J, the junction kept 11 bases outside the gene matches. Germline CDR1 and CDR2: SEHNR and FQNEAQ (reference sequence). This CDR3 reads CASSSPRGLGRYNEQFF. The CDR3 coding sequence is TGTGCCAGCAGCTCCCCGAGGGGACTAGGGCGCTACAATGAGCAGTTCTTC.

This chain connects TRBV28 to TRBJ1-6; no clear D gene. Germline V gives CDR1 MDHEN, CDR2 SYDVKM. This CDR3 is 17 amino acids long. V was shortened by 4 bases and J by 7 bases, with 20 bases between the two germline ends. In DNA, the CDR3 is TGTGCCAGCAGTTCCCCCGGCGAGGATGTAGGGAATTCACCCCTCCACTTT. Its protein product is CASSSPGEDVGNSPLHF.

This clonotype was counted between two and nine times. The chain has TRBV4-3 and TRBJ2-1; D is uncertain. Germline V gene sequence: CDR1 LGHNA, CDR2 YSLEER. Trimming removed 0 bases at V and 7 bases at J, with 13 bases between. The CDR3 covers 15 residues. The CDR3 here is CASSQDGVGKNEQFF. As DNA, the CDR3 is TGCGCCAGCAGCCAAGACGGTGTAGGGAAGAATGAGCAGTTCTTC.

The CDR3, as DNA: TGCGCCAGCAGCCAAGGGGGCAGGGGGCGAGAGACCCAGTACTTC. It specifies CASSQGGRGRETQYF. This sequence joins TRBV4-1 and TRBJ2-5; 8 nucleotides line up with TRBD1. This CDR3 is built from 15 residues. Germline trimming cut 1 base from V and 4 bases from J; bases unmatched to any gene: 5. From germline, CDR1 is MGHRA and CDR2 YSYEKL.

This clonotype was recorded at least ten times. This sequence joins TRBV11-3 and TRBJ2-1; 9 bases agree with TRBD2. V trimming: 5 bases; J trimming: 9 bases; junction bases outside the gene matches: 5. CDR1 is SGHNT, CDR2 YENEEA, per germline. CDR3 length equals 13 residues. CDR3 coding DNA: TGTGCCAGCAGCCTGGGACTAGCCGGTGAGCAGTTCTTC. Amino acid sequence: CASSLGLAGEQFF.

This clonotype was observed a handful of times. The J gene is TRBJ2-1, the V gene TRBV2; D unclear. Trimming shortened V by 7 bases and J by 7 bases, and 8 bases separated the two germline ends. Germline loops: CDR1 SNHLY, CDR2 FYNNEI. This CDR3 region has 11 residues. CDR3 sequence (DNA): TGTGCCAGCATGTCACGAAATGAGCAGTTCTTC. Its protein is CASMSRNEQFF.

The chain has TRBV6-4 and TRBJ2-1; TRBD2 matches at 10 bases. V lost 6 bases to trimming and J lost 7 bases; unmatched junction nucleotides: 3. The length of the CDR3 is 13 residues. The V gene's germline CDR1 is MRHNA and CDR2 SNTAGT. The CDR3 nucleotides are TGTGCCAGCAGCGGGACTAGCGAGAATGAGCAGTTCTTC. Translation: CASSGTSENEQFF.

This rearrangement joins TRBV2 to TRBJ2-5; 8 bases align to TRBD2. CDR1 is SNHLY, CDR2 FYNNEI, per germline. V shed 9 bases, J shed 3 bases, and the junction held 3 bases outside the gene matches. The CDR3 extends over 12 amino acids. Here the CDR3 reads CARRGDEETQYF. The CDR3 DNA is TGTGCCAGGCGGGGGGACGAAGAGACCCAGTACTTC.

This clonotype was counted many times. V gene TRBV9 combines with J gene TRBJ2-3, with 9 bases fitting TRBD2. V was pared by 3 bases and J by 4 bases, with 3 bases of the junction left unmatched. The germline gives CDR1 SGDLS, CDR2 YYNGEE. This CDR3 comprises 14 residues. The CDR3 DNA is TGTGCCAGCAGCGCCGGACTAGCGTCAGATACGCAGTATTTT. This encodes CASSAGLASDTQYF. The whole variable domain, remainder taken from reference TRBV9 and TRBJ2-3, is DSGVTQTPKHLITATGQRVTLRCSPRSGDLSVYWYQQSLDQGLQFLIQYYNGEERAKGNILERFSAQQFPDLHSELNLSSLELGDSALYFCASSAGLASDTQYFGPGTRLTVL.

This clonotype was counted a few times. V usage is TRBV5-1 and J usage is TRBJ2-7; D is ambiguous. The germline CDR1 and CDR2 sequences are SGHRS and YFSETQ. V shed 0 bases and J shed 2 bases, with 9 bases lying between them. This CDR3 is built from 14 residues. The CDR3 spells CASSLDSAAYEQYF. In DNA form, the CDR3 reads TGCGCCAGCAGCTTGGACAGCGCAGCCTACGAGCAGTACTTC.

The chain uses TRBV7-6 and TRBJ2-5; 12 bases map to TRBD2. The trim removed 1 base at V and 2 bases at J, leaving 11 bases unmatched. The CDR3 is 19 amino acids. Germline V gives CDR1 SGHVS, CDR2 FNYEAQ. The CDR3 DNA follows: TGTGCCAGCAGCTTAGTGAGGGGAACTAGCGGGGGGTCACAAGAGACCCAGTACTTC. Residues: CASSLVRGTSGGSQETQYF.

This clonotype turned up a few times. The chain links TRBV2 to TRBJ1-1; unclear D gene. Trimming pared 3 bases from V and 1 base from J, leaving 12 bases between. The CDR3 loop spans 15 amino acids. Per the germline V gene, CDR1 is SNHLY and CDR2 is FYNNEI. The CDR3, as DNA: TGTGCCAGCAGTGATTCGATCCTTTCGAACACTGAAGCTTTCTTT. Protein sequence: CASSDSILSNTEAFF.

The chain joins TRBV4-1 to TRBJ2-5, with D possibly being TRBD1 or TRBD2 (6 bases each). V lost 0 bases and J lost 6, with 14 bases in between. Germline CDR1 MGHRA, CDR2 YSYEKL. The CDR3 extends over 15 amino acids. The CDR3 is CASSQDSGQSKTQYF. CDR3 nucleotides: TGCGCCAGCAGCCAAGATAGCGGACAGTCGAAGACCCAGTACTTC.

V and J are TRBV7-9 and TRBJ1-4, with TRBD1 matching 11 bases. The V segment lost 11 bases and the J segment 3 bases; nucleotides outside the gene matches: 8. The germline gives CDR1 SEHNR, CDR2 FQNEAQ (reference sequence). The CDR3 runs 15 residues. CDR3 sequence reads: CASGTGGIANEKLFF. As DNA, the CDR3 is TGTGCCTCCGGGACAGGGGGTATAGCTAATGAAAAACTGTTTTTT.

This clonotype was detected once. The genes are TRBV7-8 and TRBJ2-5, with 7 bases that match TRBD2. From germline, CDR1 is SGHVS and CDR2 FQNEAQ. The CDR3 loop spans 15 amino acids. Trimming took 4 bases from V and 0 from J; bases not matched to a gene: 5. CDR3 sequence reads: CASSSFSGDQETQYF. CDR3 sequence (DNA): TGTGCCAGCAGCTCCTTCAGCGGGGACCAAGAGACCCAGTACTTC.